This T cell receptor beta chain was sequenced in a study of immune heterogeneity within non-small cell lung tumors. Template came from bulk tumor genomic DNA, at approximately 540 ng per sample. During surgery, several far-apart biopsies were obtained from every primary tumor. Surgery that was curative in intent was performed on patients with untreated, newly diagnosed non-small cell lung cancer. TCR beta CDR3 amplification used multiplex PCR with 32 V and 13 J primers. TCRdb analysed the multiplex PCR reads with MiXCR anew, one entry per CDR3 protein. The table has some 15,000 distinct CDR3 sequences, 30% seen once. This clonotype was seen repeatedly, ten times or more. The TCR originated in a woman in her forties or fifties with non-small cell lung cancer. The material sequenced was lung tumor tissue.

CDR3 coding DNA: TGTGCCAGCACCCCAGGGACTAGCGCTTACAATGAGCAGTTCTTC. Encoded protein: CASTPGTSAYNEQFF. V and J are TRBV27 and TRBJ2-1, with TRBD2 matching over 10 bases. The CDR3 covers 15 residues. Trimming removed 7 bases from V and 4 bases from J; junction bases left unmatched: 7. CDR1 MNHEY and CDR2 SMNVEV come from the germline V gene (reference sequence).